Listed below are T cell receptor beta chains from one sample, sequenced in a study of shared clonotypes between healthy human individuals. Sequenced by immunoSEQ multiplex PCR; TCRdb stores in-frame clones only, minus some. The table has some 2.1 million clones, 85% to 95% seen once. Sequenced input: naive CD8+ T cells from PBMCs. The receptor source for this set is a man between 18 and 35 years old in good health. Some clones in this sample may be carry-over from other donors' samples. Both conserved end residues are part of each CDR3. Each record gives: V gene, clone size, D gene, CDR3 length, J gene, CDR3 DNA, CDR3 protein. A D gene is named only where the DNA matches it firmly. Expanded clones get a size class; other rows say once, few or many, or leave the size out.

TRBV10-2,.,.,11,TRBJ1-3,TGCGCCAGCAGGGACAAGAGCACCATATATTTT,CASRDKSTIYF
TRBV5-6,.,TRBD1,19,TRBJ2-3,TGTGCCAGCAGCTTTGGGGACAGGCGCGTCTTGGGCCACACAGATACGCAGTATTTT,CASSFGDRRVLGHTDTQYF
TRBV2,.,.,14,TRBJ2-1,TGTGCCAGCAGGCCCCATTTAAGGACCGACGAGCAGTTCTTC,CASRPHLRTDEQFF
TRBV30,.,.,13,TRBJ2-1,TGTGCCTGGAGACCCCTTGGCGACAATGAGCAGTTCTTC,CAWRPLGDNEQFF
TRBV5-6,.,.,15,TRBJ2-5,TGTGCCAGCAGCTTGTTTTCGACGAGGGAGGAGACCCAGTACTTC,CASSLFSTREETQYF
TRBV7-9,.,.,11,TRBJ2-7,TGTGCCAGCAGCCAGTCGGACGAGCAGTACTTC,CASSQSDEQYF
TRBV27,.,.,16,TRBJ1-5,TGTGCCAGCAGTCCCATTACAGGGAGCTTTGATCAGCCCCAGCATTTT,CASSPITGSFDQPQHF
TRBV7-8,few,.,13,TRBJ2-7,TGTGCCAGCAGCTTACAGGGTAGGGGCGAGCAGTACTTC,CASSLQGRGEQYF
TRBV11-2,.,TRBD1,15,TRBJ2-5,TGTGCCAGCAGCCTGGGGGGGACAGGGGCTCTAGAGCAGTACTTC,CASSLGGTGALEQYF
TRBV4-2,.,.,15,TRBJ2-7,TGTGCCAGCAGCCAAGAAATGAAACCAACCTACGAGCAGTACTTC,CASSQEMKPTYEQYF
TRBV27,.,.,14,TRBJ1-1,TGTGCCAGCAGTCTCACAGGAAAACTCACTGAAGCTTTCTTT,CASSLTGKLTEAFF
TRBV5-1,.,.,17,TRBJ2-2,TGCGCCAGCAGCTGGGGACACATTTTATCGAACACCGGGGAGCTGTTTTTT,CASSWGHILSNTGELFF
TRBV2,.,.,17,TRBJ2-2,TGTGCCAGCAGGCAACCTAGGGTGGAATGGGAAACCGGGGAGCTGTTTTTT,CASRQPRVEWETGELFF
TRBV28,.,.,15,TRBJ2-1,TGTGCCAGCAGTGGTGGGGGCAGGGCTTTGAATGAGCAGTTCTTC,CASSGGGRALNEQFF
TRBV27,.,.,13,TRBJ2-5,TGTGCCAGCAGTTTAGGGGTTAAGGACACTCGGTACTTC,CASSLGVKDTRYF
TRBV7-8,.,TRBD2,14,TRBJ2-7,TGTGCCAGCAGCCTCCCCGGGACTAGCAACGAGCAGTACTTC,CASSLPGTSNEQYF
TRBV27,.,TRBD1,14,TRBJ2-2,TGTGCCAGCGCGGACAGGGTGAGCACCGGGGAGCTGTTTTTT,CASADRVSTGELFF
TRBV7-9,.,.,17,TRBJ1-2,TGTGCCAGCAGCTTAGCTGCTTTCGGGGCGGGTCGCTATGGCTACACCTTC,CASSLAAFGAGRYGYTF
TRBV6-6,.,.,16,TRBJ2-2,TGTGCCAGCAGACCCCCTACCGCCGGGACTCTCGGGGAGCTGTTTTTT,CASRPPTAGTLGELFF
TRBV7-9,once,.,12,TRBJ2-3,TGTGCCAGCAGCTTAGCTGGGGAGACGCAGTATTTT,CASSLAGETQYF
TRBV9,.,.,13,TRBJ1-1,TGTGCCAGCAGCGTTTCCTCCGGGACTGAAGCTTTCTTT,CASSVSSGTEAFF
TRBV5-1,.,.,18,TRBJ2-4,TGCGCCAGCAGCGCGGGAAAGGTTTTTACCTCAGCCAAAAACATTCAGTACTTC,CASSAGKVFTSAKNIQYF
TRBV6-1,.,.,15,TRBJ2-1,TGTGCCAGCACCAGGACACTGGCTGGGGGTGATGAGCAGTTCTTC,CASTRTLAGGDEQFF
TRBV7-8,.,TRBD2,14,TRBJ2-1,TGTGCCAGCAGCCCTAGCGGGGGGTACAATGAGCAGTTCTTC,CASSPSGGYNEQFF
TRBV9,.,.,13,TRBJ2-1,TGTGCCAGCAGCGATTCTAGGGCGGCAGAGCAGTTCTTC,CASSDSRAAEQFF
TRBV25-1,.,.,16,TRBJ1-4,TGTGCCAGCACCTCATCTCCCGGTGCAACTAATGAAAAACTGTTTTTT,CASTSSPGATNEKLFF
TRBV7-9,.,.,15,TRBJ2-2,TGTGCCAGCAGCTTCCGTGGGGCGAACACCGGGGAGCTGTTTTTT,CASSFRGANTGELFF
TRBV28,.,.,14,TRBJ2-7,TGTGCCAGCAGTCCCGGGACGGTAACCTACGAGCAGTACTTC,CASSPGTVTYEQYF
TRBV9,.,.,16,TRBJ2-1,TGTGCCAGCAGCCCGATACCCCAGGGATCCTACAATGAGCAGTTCTTC,CASSPIPQGSYNEQFF
TRBV7-9,.,.,16,TRBJ2-6,TGTGCCAGCAGCTTAGTTTCAGGGTACGGGGCCAACGTCCTGACTTTC,CASSLVSGYGANVLTF
TRBV27,.,.,10,TRBJ1-1,TGTGCCAGCGGACGGGACGGAGCTTTCTTT,CASGRDGAFF
TRBV4-1,.,.,17,TRBJ2-3,TGCGCCAGCAGCCAAGCGCTCAGGGCGCCTAGCACAGATACGCAGTATTTT,CASSQALRAPSTDTQYF
TRBV4-3,.,.,12,TRBJ2-5,TGCGCCAGCAGCCAAGATAGTGAGACCCAGTACTTC,CASSQDSETQYF
TRBV7-6,.,TRBD1,16,TRBJ2-7,TGTGCCAGCAGCGGCCAAGGGACAGGGAGCTCCTACGAGCAGTACTTC,CASSGQGTGSSYEQYF
TRBV29-1,.,.,13,TRBJ2-7,TGCAGCGTTGAACAGACGGATACCTACGAGCAGTACTTC,CSVEQTDTYEQYF
TRBV7-3,.,.,16,TRBJ2-1,TGTGCCAGCAGCCAAACCCCTAGCGACCGGGGCAATGAGCAGTTCTTC,CASSQTPSDRGNEQFF
TRBV5-6,.,.,14,TRBJ2-7,TGTGCCAGCAGCGTGGACGCGTCATTCTACGAGCAGTACTTC,CASSVDASFYEQYF
TRBV15,once,TRBD1,12,TRBJ2-7,TGTGCCACCAGCGTCGACAGGGGCGAGCAGTACTTC,CATSVDRGEQYF
TRBV19,.,.,14,TRBJ2-1,TGTGCCAGTAGGGGGACACTCTCCTACAATGAGCAGTTCTTC,CASRGTLSYNEQFF
TRBV27,.,TRBD1,16,TRBJ2-1,TGTGCCAGCAGTTCCCGGACAGGCGAAAGAGGCAATGAGCAGTTCTTC,CASSSRTGERGNEQFF
TRBV5-1,.,.,11,TRBJ2-2,TGCGCCAGCAGCCACACCGGGGAGCTGTTTTTT,CASSHTGELFF
TRBV7-9,.,TRBD2,15,TRBJ2-1,TGTGCCAGCAGCTTACAGCGGGAGGGGGACAATGAGCAGTTCTTC,CASSLQREGDNEQFF
TRBV19,once,TRBD1,14,TRBJ1-4,TGTGCCAGTAACGACGGACAGGTTGGTGAAAAACTGTTTTTT,CASNDGQVGEKLFF
TRBV7-3,.,TRBD2,20,TRBJ2-1,TGTGCCAGCAGCTTGACCGGGACTAGCGTCAATACGGGGTCCTACAATGAGCAGTTCTTC,CASSLTGTSVNTGSYNEQFF
TRBV28,once,.,12,TRBJ1-2,TGTGCCAGCAGATTTAGGTCCTATGGCTACACCTTC,CASRFRSYGYTF
TRBV7-2,.,.,12,TRBJ2-7,TGTGCCAGCAGCTTAGTTGCCCACGAGCAGTACTTC,CASSLVAHEQYF
TRBV19,.,.,16,TRBJ2-1,TGTGCCAGTAGTATGGCCCGGGACACACTCGACAATGAGCAGTTCTTC,CASSMARDTLDNEQFF
TRBV7-9,.,TRBD1,12,TRBJ2-1,TGTGCCAGCAGCCTAAAGGACAGGGGGCTTTTCTTC,CASSLKDRGLFF
TRBV5-6,.,.,17,TRBJ2-6,TGTGCCAGCAGCTTGGGCTTTGGGGTATCTGGGGCCAACGTCCTGACTTTC,CASSLGFGVSGANVLTF
TRBV27,.,.,13,TRBJ2-7,TGTGCCAGCAGAGAGACAAGTATCTACGAGCAGTACTTC,CASRETSIYEQYF
TRBV2,.,TRBD2,16,TRBJ2-2,TGTGCCAGCTGTTACTTTGGGACTAGCGACTACGGGGAGCTGTTTTTT,CASCYFGTSDYGELFF
TRBV5-4,.,.,16,TRBJ1-1,TGTGCCAGCAGTTGGGACCCCGAGACACCGAACACTGAAGCTTTCTTT,CASSWDPETPNTEAFF
TRBV2,.,TRBD2,13,TRBJ2-7,TGTGCCAGCAGCGGGACTAGCGGGCGCGAGCAGTACTTC,CASSGTSGREQYF
TRBV11-2,.,TRBD2,16,TRBJ2-1,TGTGCCAGCAGCTTAGTGTCCCTAGCGGGGTACAATGAGCAGTTCTTC,CASSLVSLAGYNEQFF
TRBV28,.,.,16,TRBJ1-5,TGTGCCAGCAGCATGAGCCTGGGGGGCAGCAATCAGCCCCAGCATTTT,CASSMSLGGSNQPQHF
TRBV7-3,.,.,15,TRBJ2-3,TGTGCCAGCAGCTTCGAAGGCGGTAGCACAGATACGCAGTATTTT,CASSFEGGSTDTQYF
TRBV27,.,TRBD2,15,TRBJ2-7,TGTGCCAGCAGTTTAGGGTGGGCGGGAGCCCACGAGCAGTACTTC,CASSLGWAGAHEQYF
TRBV15,.,.,13,TRBJ2-7,TGTGCCAGCAAAGCTGGGCGGTTTGACGAGCAGTACTTC,CASKAGRFDEQYF
TRBV27,.,.,13,TRBJ2-7,TGTGCCAGCAGTTTTTTCAGGGGCTACGAGCAGTACTTC,CASSFFRGYEQYF
TRBV5-5,.,TRBD1,17,TRBJ2-7,TGTGCCAGCAGCTCCTTTACGAGACAGGGGGCGCCATACGAGCAGTACTTC,CASSSFTRQGAPYEQYF